The sequence of this TCR beta chain was determined in a study of T cells after yellow fever vaccination. Findings and limits, study-wide: FACS-sorted repertoires could harbor abundant contaminating bulk-population clonotypes. Clones from primary vaccination mostly reappeared after the booster (about 97% CD4, over 85% CD8). When the response was secondary, it was weaker but reached its peak faster, day 5 versus 15.

The length of the CDR3 is 15 residues. J lost 6 bases, V lost 4 bases, and 11 bases had no gene match. Germline assignment: CDR1 MGHRA and CDR2 YSYEKL. About this clonotype itself: As yet, its antigen is unknown.

MiXCR was run by TCRdb on the 5' RACE reads, yielding one entry per CDR3 protein. The sample shows 100,000 to 150,000 distinct CDR3 sequences, approximately 8.4% of them seen only once. The rearrangement joins TRBV4-1 to TRBJ2-7; 8 nucleotides line up with TRBD1. The TCR comes from a man aged 18 to 29 who received the YFV17D yellow fever vaccine. The sequences come from CD8+ T cells sorted from PBMCs, collected on the day of the yellow fever booster vaccination. This CDR3 reads CASSREPGQAVEQYF. The CDR3 DNA sequence: TGCGCCAGCAGCCGAGAACCGGGACAGGCTGTCGAGCAGTACTTC.